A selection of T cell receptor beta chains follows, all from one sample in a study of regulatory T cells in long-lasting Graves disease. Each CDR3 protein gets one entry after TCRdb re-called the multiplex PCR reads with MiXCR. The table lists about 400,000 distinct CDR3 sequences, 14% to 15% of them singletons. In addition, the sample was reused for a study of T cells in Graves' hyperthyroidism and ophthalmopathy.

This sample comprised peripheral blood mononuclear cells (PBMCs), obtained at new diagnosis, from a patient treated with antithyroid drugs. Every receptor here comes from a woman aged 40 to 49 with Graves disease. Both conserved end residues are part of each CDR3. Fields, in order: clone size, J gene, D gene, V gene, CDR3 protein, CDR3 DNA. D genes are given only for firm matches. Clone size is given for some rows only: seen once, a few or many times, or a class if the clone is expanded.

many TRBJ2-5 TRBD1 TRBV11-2 CASRRTGGARQETQYF TGTGCCAGCAGACGAACAGGGGGCGCGCGGCAAGAGACCCAGTACTTC
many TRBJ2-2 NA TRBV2 CASSSAAGELFF TGTGCCAGCAGTTCGGCGGCGGGGGAGCTGTTTTTT
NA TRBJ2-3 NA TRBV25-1 CASSEYPGRTDTQYF TGTGCCAGCAGTGAATATCCAGGGAGGACAGATACGCAGTATTTT
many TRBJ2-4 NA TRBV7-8 CASSLVIESAKNIQYF TGTGCCAGCAGCTTAGTTATAGAATCGGCCAAAAACATTCAGTACTTC
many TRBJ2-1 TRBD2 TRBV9 CASSGLAGGPYNEQFF TGTGCCAGCAGCGGGTTAGCGGGAGGACCCTACAATGAGCAGTTCTTC
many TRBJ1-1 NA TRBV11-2 CASSSQPGAGNTEAFF TGTGCCAGCAGCTCCCAGCCGGGGGCGGGGAACACTGAAGCTTTCTTT
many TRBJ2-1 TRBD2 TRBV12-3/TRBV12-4 CASSLVAGGPSYNEQFF TGTGCCAGCAGTTTAGTAGCGGGAGGGCCCTCCTACAATGAGCAGTTCTTC
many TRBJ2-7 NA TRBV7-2 CASSLVGSGVYEQYF TGTGCCAGCAGCTTAGTGGGGTCGGGAGTTTACGAGCAGTACTTC
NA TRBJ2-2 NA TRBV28 CASSSGIGELFF TGTGCCAGCAGTTCAGGGATCGGGGAGCTGTTTTTT
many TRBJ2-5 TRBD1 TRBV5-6 CASSHTGGEVTQYF TGTGCCAGCAGCCACACAGGGGGCGAGGTGACCCAGTACTTC
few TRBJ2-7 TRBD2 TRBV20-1 CSARIAGGLYEQYF TGCAGTGCTAGGATAGCGGGAGGGCTCTACGAGCAGTACTTC
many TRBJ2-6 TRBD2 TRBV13 CASSLIRGDGANVLTF TGTGCCAGCAGCCTCATACGGGGGGATGGGGCCAACGTCCTGACTTTC
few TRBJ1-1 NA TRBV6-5 CASSYGSRGTTEAFF TGTGCCAGCAGTTATGGTAGCAGGGGAACCACTGAAGCTTTCTTT
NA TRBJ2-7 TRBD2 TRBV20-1 CSATSSGRMHEQYF TGCAGTGCTACCTCTAGCGGGAGAATGCACGAGCAGTACTTC
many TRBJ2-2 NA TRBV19 CASSIFPSGQNTGELFF TGTGCCAGTAGTATTTTCCCTTCGGGACAAAACACCGGGGAGCTGTTTTTT
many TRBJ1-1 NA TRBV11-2 CASSLAQVEAFF TGTGCCAGCAGCTTAGCCCAAGTTGAAGCTTTCTTT
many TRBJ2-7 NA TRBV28 CASSLREEGWVEQYF TGTGCCAGCAGTCTCCGGGAAGAGGGGTGGGTCGAGCAGTACTTC
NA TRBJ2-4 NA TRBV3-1 CASSQGFIQYF TGTGCCAGCAGCCAAGGTTTCATTCAGTACTTC
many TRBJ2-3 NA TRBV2 CASSVSKSTDTQYF TGTGCCAGCAGTGTCAGCAAAAGCACAGATACGCAGTATTTT
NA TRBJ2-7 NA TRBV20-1 CSADQEKSYEQYF TGCAGTGCGGACCAGGAGAAGTCCTACGAGCAGTACTTC
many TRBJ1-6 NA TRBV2 CASSRDYNSPLHF TGTGCCAGCAGCAGGGACTATAATTCACCCCTCCACTTT
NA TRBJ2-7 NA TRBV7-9 CASSLAGTNSYEQYF TGTGCCAGCAGCTTAGCGGGCACCAACTCCTACGAGCAGTACTTC
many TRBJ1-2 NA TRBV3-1 CASSHRRKTNYGYTF TGTGCCAGCAGCCACCGCCGGAAAACTAACTATGGCTACACCTTC
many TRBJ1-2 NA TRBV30 CAWSRSYGYTF TGTGCCTGGAGTCGCAGCTATGGCTACACCTTC
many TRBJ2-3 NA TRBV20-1 CSARVAGADTQYF TGCAGTGCTAGAGTTGCAGGGGCAGATACGCAGTATTTT
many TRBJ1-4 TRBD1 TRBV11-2 CASTGGTDEKLFF TGTGCCAGCACCGGTGGGACAGACGAAAAACTGTTTTTT
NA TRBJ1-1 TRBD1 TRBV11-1 CASKGQGKSHTEAFF TGTGCCAGCAAGGGACAGGGTAAATCCCACACTGAAGCTTTCTTT
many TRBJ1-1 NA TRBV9 CASSVGRNTEAFF TGCGCCAGCAGTGTGGGCAGGAACACTGAAGCTTTCTTT
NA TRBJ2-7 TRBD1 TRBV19 CASSPGRQGPIFHYEQYF TGTGCCAGTAGTCCCGGGCGACAGGGGCCAATATTTCACTACGAGCAGTACTTC
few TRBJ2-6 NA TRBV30 CAWSRWDSGANVLTF TGTGCCTGGAGTCGCTGGGACTCTGGGGCCAACGTCCTGACTTTC
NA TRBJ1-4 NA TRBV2 CACSLQVSNEKLFF TGTGCCTGCAGCCTACAGGTTTCTAATGAAAAACTGTTTTTT
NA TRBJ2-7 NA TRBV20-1 CSATRDSSYEQYF TGCAGTGCTACCCGGGACTCATCCTACGAGCAGTACTTC
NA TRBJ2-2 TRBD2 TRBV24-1 CATSDGTRDTGELFF TGTGCCACCAGTGACGGGACTAGGGACACCGGGGAGCTGTTTTTT
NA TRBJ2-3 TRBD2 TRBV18 CASSPGLARPRGPTDTQYF TGTGCCAGCTCACCGGGACTAGCGAGGCCAAGGGGGCCCACAGATACGCAGTATTTT
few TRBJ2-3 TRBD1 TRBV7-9 CASSPGQGSTDTQYF TGTGCCAGCAGCCCGGGACAGGGGAGCACAGATACGCAGTATTTT
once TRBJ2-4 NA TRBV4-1 CASSQEPPGTVVLNIQYF TGCGCCAGCAGCCAAGAGCCCCCGGGGACCGTGGTTCTTAACATTCAGTACTTC
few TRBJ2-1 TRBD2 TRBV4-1 CASSQEVFLAGSPSSYNEQFF TGCGCCAGCAGCCAAGAGGTGTTTCTAGCGGGATCCCCAAGCTCCTACAATGAGCAGTTCTTC
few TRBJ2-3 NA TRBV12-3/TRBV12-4 CASSFSRRVGDTQYF TGTGCCAGCAGTTTTAGTCGGAGGGTGGGAGATACGCAGTATTTT
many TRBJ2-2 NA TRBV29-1 CSVELGTNTGELFF TGCAGCGTTGAACTCGGGACTAACACCGGGGAGCTGTTTTTT
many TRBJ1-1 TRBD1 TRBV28 CASSPYRGWTEAFF TGTGCCAGCAGTCCATACAGGGGTTGGACTGAAGCTTTCTTT
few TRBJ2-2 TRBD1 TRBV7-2 CASSTDRGGTGELFF TGTGCCAGCAGCACCGACAGGGGAGGTACCGGGGAGCTGTTTTTT
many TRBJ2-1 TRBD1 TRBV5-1 CASSPTGDYNEQFF TGCGCCAGCAGCCCGACAGGGGACTACAATGAGCAGTTCTTC
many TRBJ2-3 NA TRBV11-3 CASSSSTGFPSTDTQYF TGTGCCAGCAGCTCATCTACAGGATTCCCTAGCACAGATACGCAGTATTTT
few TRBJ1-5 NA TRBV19 CASSIALTQVGNQPQHF TGTGCCAGTAGTATAGCCCTGACCCAGGTCGGTAATCAGCCCCAGCATTTT
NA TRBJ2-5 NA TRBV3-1 CASSQNLGTQYF TGTGCCAGCAGCCAGAACTTGGGGACCCAGTACTTC
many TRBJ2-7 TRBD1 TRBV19 CASRGQERYEQYF TGTGCCAGTAGGGGACAGGAGCGCTACGAGCAGTACTTC
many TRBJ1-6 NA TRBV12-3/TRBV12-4 CASNKETNSPLHF TGTGCCAGCAATAAGGAGACCAATTCACCCCTCCACTTT
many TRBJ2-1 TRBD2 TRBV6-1 CASRVAGSSYNEQFF TGTGCCAGCAGGGTAGCGGGATCATCCTACAATGAGCAGTTCTTC
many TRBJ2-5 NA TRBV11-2 CASSVDSWETQYF TGTGCCAGCAGCGTCGACAGTTGGGAGACCCAGTACTTC